The table lists the clone carrying this T cell receptor beta chain with a count of one. Its antigen is currently unknown. Produced via immunoSEQ multiplex PCR; TCRdb's table is partial and in-frame only. The sample records some 1.5 million clones, 98% being singletons. Division of CD4+ cells produced a CD45RA+ naive subset and a CD45RA-negative memory subset. These data belong to a study of shared clonotypes between healthy human individuals. Study-level findings and limits: Apart from blood, nothing was sampled; tissue repertoires likely differ.

Trimming took 3 bases from V and 8 from J, leaving 20 bases between them. This CDR3 is built from 15 residues. Germline CDR1 reads SGDLS; CDR2 reads YYNGEE. J is TRBJ1-2 and V is TRBV9; D is ambiguous. The sample was naive CD4+ T cells sorted from blood. This sample's subset: CD45RA+ positively selected. The receptor was isolated from a man aged 30-40 years in good health. The CDR3 coding sequence is TGTGCCAGCAGCGCCAACGTCCATGGACGGCAGGGCTACACCTTC. Translating gives CASSANVHGRQGYTF.